Listed below are T cell receptor beta chains from one sample, sequenced in a study of CD4 and CD8 cells across lung adenocarcinoma regions. TCRdb itself ran the PCR reads through MiXCR, one entry per CDR3 protein. The sample contains some 20,000 distinct CDR3 sequences, approximately 49% of which appear only once. Sequenced: CD8+ T cells from the center of a lung tumor. The receptors originated from a female donor with lung adenocarcinoma. The CD4 and CD8 labels of this study may be unreliable. CDR3s leave out the opening cysteine and the closing phenylalanine or tryptophan. Only some rows state a clone size, as once, few, many or a class for expanded clones.

>TRBV6-1|NA|TRBJ2-3
ASSEAGTGVRDTQY
>TRBV6-1|NA|NA
ASTDPGLAGNPNTQY
>TRBV10-1|many|TRBJ2-7
ASSNLGPPYEQY
>TRBV10-1|medium-sized|TRBJ2-1
ASSDNRNEQF
>TRBV10-2|few|TRBJ2-5
ASSDIGGGGAMGFQETQY
>TRBV6-5|NA|TRBJ2-3
ASSYRWDSSTDTQY
>TRBV6-4|many|TRBJ2-1
ASSRGTGGQREQF
>TRBV27|NA|NA
ASSLEGGEQY
>TRBV7-2|few|NA
ASSLVVGKYEQY
>TRBV6-1|many|TRBJ2-5
ASRPSGGETQY
>TRBV4-1|NA|TRBJ2-1
ASSQTKSGALNNEQF
>TRBV10-1|many|TRBJ2-3
ASSGERDKDTQY
>TRBV6-1|few|TRBJ2-7
ASGMTGSYEQY
>TRBV27|NA|TRBJ2-4
GIGGLVQNTQY
>TRBV6-1|few|TRBJ2-3
ASSVGGPHTETQY
>TRBV11-2|NA|TRBJ2-3
ASSFTDTQY
>TRBV10-2|NA|TRBJ2-5
ASSRGQGRETQY
>TRBV4-1|few|TRBJ2-5
ASSQRPSDETQY
>TRBV10-3|many|TRBJ1-1
ATSRGTGLNTEAF
>TRBV12-3/TRBV12-4|many|TRBJ2-1
ASNTGDLYNEQF
>TRBV20-1|NA|TRBJ2-1
SARVGLAGMYEQF
>TRBV6-1|NA|TRBJ2-4
ARHGAGDGDIQY
>TRBV4-1|NA|TRBJ2-3
ASSQNGGDTDTQY
>TRBV27|NA|NA
ALGLRYHDAQY
>TRBV5-1|NA|TRBJ1-1
ASRTGVLNTEAF
>TRBV27|NA|TRBJ2-4
AGGGLWAKNTQY
>TRBV3-1|many|TRBJ2-3
ASRPGTGELTDTQY
>TRBV6-1|NA|TRBJ1-5
ASSDNSNQPQH
>TRBV27|once|TRBJ2-3
ATRRGLAAVSTEAQY
>TRBV7-2|NA|TRBJ2-3
ASSQSGSTDTQY
>TRBV6-5|many|TRBJ2-1
ASGDREDEQF
>TRBV10-2|few|TRBJ2-5
ASRSQGTAGETQY
>TRBV27|many|NA
ASTSRQGALEQY
>TRBV6-4|medium-sized|TRBJ2-1
ASSKGTSGRNEQF
>TRBV7-2|medium-sized|TRBJ2-3
ASSLGYPTDTQY
>TRBV28|many|TRBJ1-4
ASSLDRVNEKLF
>TRBV6-1|NA|TRBJ2-2
ASIGSSGELF
>TRBV11-2|few|TRBJ2-1
ASSLRLTLAGGSNEQF
>TRBV23-1|many|TRBJ2-4
ASSLRDIDY
>TRBV10-3|NA|TRBJ2-2
ARSGQAGSTGALF
>TRBV27|NA|TRBJ2-3
ASRTGRGAKDTQY
>TRBV6-1|NA|NA
ATHPAGPLYEQY
>TRBV27|NA|NA
ASSLSTGAYEQY
>TRBV27|NA|TRBJ2-5
AGRDPDTQY
>TRBV7-3|NA|TRBJ2-1
ASSPYGVEQF
>TRBV7-6|medium-sized|TRBJ2-5
ASSPAGGGRGETQY
>TRBV27|NA|TRBJ2-2
ASSRQGVRNTGELF
>TRBV6-1|NA|TRBJ2-3
ASKTSPGQQTETQY
>TRBV6-1|NA|NA
ASSEGLGGTDMQY
>TRBV5-1|NA|TRBJ2-5
ASSTQSQGTQY
>TRBV6-1|NA|TRBJ2-1
ASRPGISRGNEQF
>TRBV10-1|NA|NA
ASSAGGGGRDQDTQY
>TRBV6-4|once|TRBJ2-3
ASSDSGVLQY
>TRBV12-3/TRBV12-4|many|TRBJ1-2
ASSLATNGNAYT
>TRBV27|many|TRBJ1-2
ASSLSSSPLYGYT